This T cell receptor beta chain was sequenced in a study of blood T cell repertoires in COVID-19 (dated by TCRdb to the early 2020s). Regarding the research as a whole: The collaborator samples originated in the United States, Italy and Spain and spanned the acute and convalescent phases of COVID-19. The prospective study material was composed of cDNA or gDNA derived from T cells, B-cell-depleted T cells, or PBMCs. The dataset comprised deeply sampled blood TCRbeta repertoires from subjects exposed to, actively infected with, or recovered from COVID-19. A freely available public database, intended as a resource for researchers studying the immune response to SARS-CoV-2, is where the repertoires were released. Samples were obtained from the ongoing ImmuneRACE study (first 160 participants) and from 1,254 subjects provided by 6 global collaborators. Sample metadata almost always included a de-identified subject ID, COVID-19 status, age in years and sex. Where available, HLA class I and class II types were taken from metadata supplied by the sample provider and were not determined by assay-based typing.

What the research found in general, with its limitations: How much clinical and demographic metadata was included differed by source and by participant, and the metadata was provided uncurated.

TCRbeta CDR3 regions were amplified from genomic DNA by means of the immunoSEQ Assay, a bias-controlled multiplex PCR. On the study's bioinformatics: The number of nucleated cells in each sample was estimated from the amplification of reference gene primers within the assay. To quantify the absolute abundance of each unique TCRbeta CDR3 rearrangement, sequence reads were collapsed and filtered. For each sample, productive Simpson clonality was calculated as the square root of Simpson's diversity index over productive rearrangements. In its TCRdb copy, this immuneACCESS table keeps in-frame sequences only and misses some clones. Where compared with another copy, unresolved V genes explain less than half of these, and the others have no known cause. The D gene and trimming were derived from the DNA, and the V and J assignments and clone size from that table. The sample contains around 290,000 clones, 87% of them found a single time. Jointly, the top ten make up roughly 7.1% of the sample.

The CDR1 and CDR2 encoded by the germline V gene are MRHNA and SNTAGT. The CDR3, from cysteine to phenylalanine, totals 13 residues. The CDR3 DNA has 39 bases and is translated from base 1. Trimming removed 2 bases from V and 4 bases from J; the gene matches leave 0 bases unexplained. As to this clone: Its antigen remains unidentified. No clone much larger than this one lies a single base away; base qualities are absent.

Another Seattle source contributed samples from volunteer blood donors who had recovered from COVID-19. Each collaborating institution followed its own protocols to collect whole blood in K2EDTA tubes. For TCRbeta analysis, collaborators shipped samples in one of three forms: frozen whole blood, isolated PBMCs, or DNA extracted from either of those sample types. The V and J genes are TRBV6-4 and TRBJ1-2, and 8 junction bases match TRBD1. Material for sequencing was peripheral blood. The TCR originated in a woman between 45 and 65 years old who had recovered from COVID-19. The CDR3 reads as follows: CASSDTGGYGYTF. The DNA reads TGTGCCAGCAGTGACACAGGGGGCTATGGCTACACCTTC.